The next 4 T cell receptor beta chains were all read from a single sample in a study of T cell responses to AZD1222 COVID-19 vaccine. TCRdb keeps only in-frame clones here, not all; method: immunoSEQ multiplex PCR. The profile shows about 170,000 clones, approximately 92% of them singletons. Here the sequenced sample was peripheral blood, taken on day 0 of AZD1222 vaccination. These receptors were taken from an adult in good health.

V usage is TRBV12-3 or TRBV12-4 and J usage is TRBJ1-2, with 7 bases aligning to TRBD1. After removal of 2 bases from V and 8 bases from J, the junction contained 5 bases not matched to a gene. The CDR3 consists of 13 residues. The CDR3 DNA reads as TGTGCCAGCAGTTTATTACAGGGGCAGGGCTACACCTTC. It yields the protein CASSLLQGQGYTF.

The chain has TRBV6-4 and TRBJ1-1; the match to TRBD1 covers 7 bases. Germline CDR1 MRHNA, CDR2 SNTAGT. The CDR3 covers 16 residues. The V and J ends lost 2 bases and 5 bases, in that order; junction bases with no gene match: 11. The CDR3 loop reads CASSDLPPGGRTEAFF. CDR3 in DNA: TGTGCCAGCAGTGACCTACCACCAGGGGGGCGAACTGAAGCTTTCTTT.

This clone occurred once. The chain carries TRBV5-6 and TRBJ2-7; TRBD2 aligns across 8 bases. Unmatched junction bases numbered 4, after V lost 0 bases and J lost 2 bases. Germline V CDR1 and CDR2: SGHDT, YYEEEE. The CDR3 consists of 15 residues. The CDR3 is CASSLASGYPYEQYF. As DNA, the CDR3 is TGTGCCAGCAGCTTGGCTAGCGGGTACCCCTACGAGCAGTACTTC.

V gene TRBV2 combines with J gene TRBJ1-4; D gene ambiguous. The CDR3 is made up of 14 amino acids. V was cut by 6 bases and J by 0 bases, with 8 bases left in between. Germline lookup yields CDR1 SNHLY and CDR2 FYNNEI. Here the CDR3 DNA reads TGTGCCAGCAGCCTGGGAGCAACTAATGAAAAACTGTTTTTT. Protein product: CASSLGATNEKLFF.